The T cell receptor (beta chain) under discussion was sequenced for a study of blood T cell repertoires in COVID-19. Study as a whole: Italy, Spain and the United States were the sources of the convalescent and acute COVID-19 samples. In each case, the material was cDNA or gDNA derived from T cells, B-cell-depleted T cells, or PBMCs.

Germline V gene sequence: CDR1 SGHRS, CDR2 YFSETQ. Trimming stripped 7 bases from V and 4 bases from J, with 8 bases between. The CDR3 loop spans 11 amino acids. Authors' analysis steps: Amplified reference gene primers provided the basis for estimating nucleated cell counts. The protocol was immunoSEQ multiplex PCR, while the TCRdb copy is restricted to in-frame clones and leaves out a portion. For V, J and clone size, that table is used; D and trimming come from the DNA. The sample records fewer than 250,000 clones, about four fifths being singletons. J is TRBJ1-1 and V is TRBV5-1; no reliable D call. The TCR sequence derives from a woman in her seventies with active or convalescent COVID-19. The sequencing sample was made of peripheral blood. CDR3 amino acids: CASRFGTEAFF. In DNA form, the CDR3 reads TGCGCCAGCCGTTTCGGCACTGAAGCTTTCTTT.